This T cell receptor beta chain originates from a study of cytomegalovirus exposure and HLA in healthy donors. V gave up 4 bases and J gave up 1 base; unmatched junction bases: 4. The CDR3 consists of 15 residues. Germline V gene lookup returns CDR1 MDHEN and CDR2 SYDVKM. PCR involved 60 Vbeta and 13 Jbeta primers. Some clones are missing from TCRdb's copy, which holds only in-frame ones; the method was immunoSEQ multiplex PCR. The table includes some 140,000 clones, around four fifths detected once. What was sequenced was PBMCs. This receptor was obtained from a man aged 30 to 45 in good health. The V and J genes are TRBV28 and TRBJ1-5, with 7 bases matching TRBD1. CDR3 protein: CASSSGGKSNQPQHF. The CDR3 nucleotides are TGTGCCAGCAGTTCAGGGGGGAAGAGCAATCAGCCCCAGCATTTT.